What follows is one TCR beta chain and its context. The antigen is not known. The germline gives CDR1 MGHRA, CDR2 YSYEKL. The CDR3 length is 15 residues. The data derive from a study of CXCR3-negative and CXCR3-positive naive CD8 T cells. Study information: Per-library TRB read counts averaged about 1.5 +/- 0.3 million, adding up to about 140 million in total.

Every CD8+ T cell subset underwent triplicate sorting at around 280,000 cells apiece. UMI-labeled 5' RACE yielded the TRB cDNA libraries. TCRdb reprocessed the 5' RACE reads and reports one entry per CDR3 protein, with no DNA. This sample's table reports under 150,000 distinct CDR3 sequences. Study-wide findings and caveats: It was found that naive subsets had comparable surface CD5, and TCR strength was inferred from TRB CDR3 properties. Naive CXCR3-negative and CXCR3-positive cells had similar TRBV-TRBJ usage; memory differed. CXCR3-expressing naive cells carried TRB CDR3s more hydrophobic than those of CXCR3-negative naive cells.

The receptor was derived from a human donor in good health. Some clones in this sample may be carry-over from other donors' samples. The J gene is TRBJ2-7, the V gene TRBV4-1. The sequencing input was naive CXCR3+ CD8+ T cells from blood. The subset denotes: CD45RO-CCR7+CD27+CD95- naive CD8+ T cells expressing CXCR3 (TNR3+). CDR3 sequence reads: CASSQVAGGSYEQYF.